The entry that follows covers one T cell receptor (beta chain) sequence. Its antigen is unidentified. Stated treatment: 15 to 20 received Ad26.COV2.S at low or high dose, single or two shots; roughly five received placebo; per-sample allocation not given. Sampling happened 63 days after the first vaccine or placebo injection. The vaccine antigen was prefusion-stabilized Wuhan SARS-CoV-2 spike. Germline lookup yields CDR1 LNHNV and CDR2 YYDKDF (reference sequence). Losses at the gene ends were 3 bases for V and 3 bases for J; bases not matched to a gene: 9. The CDR3 sequence is 16 residues long. The data stem from a study of Ad26.COV2.S vaccination and SARS-CoV-2 variants. About the study: Administration of Ad26.COV2.S was intramuscular, either once or twice 56 days apart. Study-wide results and limits: Non-spike TCR breadth was similar in vaccine and placebo recipients.

Generated by immunoSEQ multiplex PCR, the TCRdb table keeps only in-frame clones and is missing some. This sample has hundreds of thousands of clones; 80% to 95% occur once, and the top ten carry approximately 1.6%. The clonotype comes from a person aged 18 to 59 who received the Ad26.COV2.S COVID-19 vaccine or a placebo. The sequenced sample was peripheral blood, obtained in a trial of Ad26.COV2.S vaccine versus placebo. This sequence joins TRBV15 and TRBJ1-2, with 8 bases matching TRBD1. CDR3 in amino acids: CATSREPGTGHYGYTF. CDR3 sequence (DNA): TGTGCCACCAGCAGGGAACCCGGGACAGGTCACTATGGCTACACCTTC.